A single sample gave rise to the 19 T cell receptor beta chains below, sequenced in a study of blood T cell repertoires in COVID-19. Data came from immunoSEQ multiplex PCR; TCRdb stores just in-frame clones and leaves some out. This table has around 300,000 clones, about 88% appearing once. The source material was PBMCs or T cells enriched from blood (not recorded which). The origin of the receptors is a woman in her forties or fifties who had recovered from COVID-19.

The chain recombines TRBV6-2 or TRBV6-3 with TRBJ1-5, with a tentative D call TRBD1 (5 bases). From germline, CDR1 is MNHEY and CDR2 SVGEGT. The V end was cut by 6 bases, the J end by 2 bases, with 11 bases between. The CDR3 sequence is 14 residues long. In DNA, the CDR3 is TGTGCCAGCAGCCGCCAAGGGGGCAATCAGCCCCAGCATTTT. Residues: CASSRQGGNQPQHF.

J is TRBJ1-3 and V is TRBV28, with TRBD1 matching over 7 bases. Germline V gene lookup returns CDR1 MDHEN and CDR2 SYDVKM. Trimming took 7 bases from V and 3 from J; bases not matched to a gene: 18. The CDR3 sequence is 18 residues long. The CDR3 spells CASTGLLIQGSGGNTIYF. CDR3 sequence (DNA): TGTGCCAGCACCGGACTGCTGATACAGGGGTCAGGTGGAAACACCATATATTTT.

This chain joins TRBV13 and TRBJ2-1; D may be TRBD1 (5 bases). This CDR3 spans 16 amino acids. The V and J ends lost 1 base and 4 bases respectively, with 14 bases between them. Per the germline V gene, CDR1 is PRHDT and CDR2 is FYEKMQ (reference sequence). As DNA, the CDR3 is TGTGCCAGCAGCTTAGTCCAGGGCCCTCTATACAATGAGCAGTTCTTC. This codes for CASSLVQGPLYNEQFF.

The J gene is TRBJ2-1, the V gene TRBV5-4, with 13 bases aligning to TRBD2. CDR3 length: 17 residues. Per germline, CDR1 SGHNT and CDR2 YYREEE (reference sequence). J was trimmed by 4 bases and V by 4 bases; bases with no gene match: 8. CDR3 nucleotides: TGTGCCAGCAGCCCGGGGGGACTAGCGGGATCATACAATGAGCAGTTCTTC. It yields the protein CASSPGGLAGSYNEQFF. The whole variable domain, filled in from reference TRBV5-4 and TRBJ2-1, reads ETGVTQSPTHLIKTRGQQVTLRCSSQSGHNTVSWYQQALGQGPQFIFQYYREEENGRGNFPPRFSGLQFPNYSSELNVNALELDDSALYLCASSPGGLAGSYNEQFFGPGTRLTVL.

This CDR3 reads CASSLSTGNTIYF. CDR3 DNA: TGTGCCAGCAGCTTAAGTACAGGAAACACCATATATTTT. The V call is TRBV7-9, the J call TRBJ1-3; unclear D gene. Germline V gene lookup returns CDR1 SEHNR and CDR2 FQNEAQ (reference sequence). V shed 2 bases and J shed 4 bases, with 6 bases lying between them. The CDR3 covers 13 residues.

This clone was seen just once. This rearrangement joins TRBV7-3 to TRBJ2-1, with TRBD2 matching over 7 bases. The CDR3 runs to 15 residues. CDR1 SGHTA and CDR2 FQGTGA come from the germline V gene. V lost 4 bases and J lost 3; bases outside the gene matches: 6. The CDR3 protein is CASSWGVAGYNEQFF. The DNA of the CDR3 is TGTGCCAGCAGCTGGGGGGTAGCGGGCTACAATGAGCAGTTCTTC.

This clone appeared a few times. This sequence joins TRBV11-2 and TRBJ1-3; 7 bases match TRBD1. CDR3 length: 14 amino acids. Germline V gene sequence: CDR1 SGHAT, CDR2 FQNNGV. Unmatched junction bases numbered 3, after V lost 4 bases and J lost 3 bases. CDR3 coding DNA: TGTGCCAGCAGCTCGACAGGGTATGGAAACACCATATATTTT. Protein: CASSSTGYGNTIYF. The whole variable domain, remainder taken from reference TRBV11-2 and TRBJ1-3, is EAGVAQSPRYKIIEKRQSVAFWCNPISGHATLYWYQQILGQGPKLLIQFQNNGVVDDSQLPKDRFSAERLKGVDSTLKIQPAKLEDSAVYLCASSSTGYGNTIYFGEGSWLTVV.

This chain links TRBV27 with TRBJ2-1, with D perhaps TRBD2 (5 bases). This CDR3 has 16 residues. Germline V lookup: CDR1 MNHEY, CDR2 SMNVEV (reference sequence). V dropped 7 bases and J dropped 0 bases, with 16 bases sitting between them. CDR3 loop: CASTLLWTDSYNEQFF. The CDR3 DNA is TGTGCCAGCACCCTCCTGTGGACTGACTCCTACAATGAGCAGTTCTTC.

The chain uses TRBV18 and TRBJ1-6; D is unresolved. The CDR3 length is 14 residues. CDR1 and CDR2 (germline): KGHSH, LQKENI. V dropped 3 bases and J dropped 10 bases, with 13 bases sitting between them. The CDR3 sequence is CASSPEGSGSPLHF. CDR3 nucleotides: TGTGCCAGCTCACCGGAGGGTTCTGGCTCACCCCTCCACTTT.

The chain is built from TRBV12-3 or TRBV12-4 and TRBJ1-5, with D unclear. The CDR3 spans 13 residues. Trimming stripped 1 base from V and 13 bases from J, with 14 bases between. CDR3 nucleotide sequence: TGTGCCAGCAGTTTAGTTTCTATTACAGTTCAGCATTTT. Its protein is CASSLVSITVQHF.

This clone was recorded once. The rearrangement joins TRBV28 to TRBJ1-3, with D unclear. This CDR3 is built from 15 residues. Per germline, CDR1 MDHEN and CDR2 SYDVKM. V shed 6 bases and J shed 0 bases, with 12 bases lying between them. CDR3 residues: CASSGDVSSGNTIYF. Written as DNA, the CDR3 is TGTGCCAGCAGCGGAGATGTGAGCTCTGGAAACACCATATATTTT.

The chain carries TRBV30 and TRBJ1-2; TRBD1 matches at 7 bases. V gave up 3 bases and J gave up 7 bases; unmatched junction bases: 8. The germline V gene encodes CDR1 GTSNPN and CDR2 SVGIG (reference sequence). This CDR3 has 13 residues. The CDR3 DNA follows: TGTGCCTGGAGCCTAGAGGGGGCGCGTGGCTACACCTTC. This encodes CAWSLEGARGYTF. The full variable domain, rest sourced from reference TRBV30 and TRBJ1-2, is SQTIHQWPATLVQPVGSPLSLECTVEGTSNPNLYWYRQAAGRGLQLLFYSVGIGQISSEVPQNLSASRPQDRQFILSSKKLLLSDSGFYLCAWSLEGARGYTFGSGTRLTVV.

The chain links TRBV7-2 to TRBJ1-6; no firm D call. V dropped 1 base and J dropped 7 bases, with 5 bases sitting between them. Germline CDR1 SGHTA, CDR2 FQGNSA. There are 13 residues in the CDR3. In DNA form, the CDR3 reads TGTGCCAGCAGCTTAGGCCAGAATTCACCCCTCCACTTT. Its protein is CASSLGQNSPLHF.

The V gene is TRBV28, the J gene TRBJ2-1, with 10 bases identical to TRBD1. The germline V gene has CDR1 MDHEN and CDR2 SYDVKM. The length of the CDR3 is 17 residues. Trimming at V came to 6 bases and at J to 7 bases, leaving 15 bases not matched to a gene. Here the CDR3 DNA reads TGTGCCAGCAGCCGTTCACCCGGGACAGGGGTGAGGAATGAGCAGTTCTTC. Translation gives CASSRSPGTGVRNEQFF.

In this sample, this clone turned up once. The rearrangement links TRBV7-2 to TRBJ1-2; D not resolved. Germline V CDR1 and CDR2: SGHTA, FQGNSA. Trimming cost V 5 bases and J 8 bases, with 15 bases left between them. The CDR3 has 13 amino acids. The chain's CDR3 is CASSPLTTGGYTF. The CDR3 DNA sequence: TGTGCCAGCAGCCCACTTACGACTGGCGGCTACACCTTC.

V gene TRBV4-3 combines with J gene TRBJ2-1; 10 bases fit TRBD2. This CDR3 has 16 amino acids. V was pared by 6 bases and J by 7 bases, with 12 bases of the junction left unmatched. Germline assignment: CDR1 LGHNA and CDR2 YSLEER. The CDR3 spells CASSRRLGLAKNEQFF. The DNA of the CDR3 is TGCGCCAGCAGTCGGCGCCTGGGACTAGCGAAAAATGAGCAGTTCTTC.

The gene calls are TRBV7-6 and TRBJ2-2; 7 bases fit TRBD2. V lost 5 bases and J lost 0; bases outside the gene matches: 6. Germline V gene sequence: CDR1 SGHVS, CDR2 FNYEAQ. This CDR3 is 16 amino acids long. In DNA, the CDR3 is TGTGCCAGCAGCGGGGGGGGAGGGCCGAACACCGGGGAGCTGTTTTTT. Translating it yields CASSGGGGPNTGELFF. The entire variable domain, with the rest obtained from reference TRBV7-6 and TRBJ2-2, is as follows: GAGVSQSPRYKVTKRGQDVALRCDPISGHVSLYWYRQALGQGPEFLTYFNYEAQQDKSGLPNDRFSAERPEGSISTLTIQRTEQRDSAMYRCASSGGGGPNTGELFFGEGSRLTVL.

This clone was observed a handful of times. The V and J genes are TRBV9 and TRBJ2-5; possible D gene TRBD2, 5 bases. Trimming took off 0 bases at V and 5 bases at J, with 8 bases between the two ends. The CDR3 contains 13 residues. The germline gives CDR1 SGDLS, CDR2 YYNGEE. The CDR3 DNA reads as TGTGCCAGCAGCGTAGCCTCGGGGGAGACCCAGTACTTC. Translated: CASSVASGETQYF.

The CDR3 protein is CASSLTGGYIQYF. Written as DNA, the CDR3 is TGTGCCAGCAGCTTAACAGGGGGGTACATTCAGTACTTC. V usage is TRBV5-4 and J usage is TRBJ2-4; 8 nucleotides agree with TRBD1. Germline CDR1 is SGHNT and CDR2 is YYREEE (reference sequence). Trimming removed 2 bases from V and 8 bases from J; junction bases left unmatched: 3. The CDR3 consists of 13 residues.